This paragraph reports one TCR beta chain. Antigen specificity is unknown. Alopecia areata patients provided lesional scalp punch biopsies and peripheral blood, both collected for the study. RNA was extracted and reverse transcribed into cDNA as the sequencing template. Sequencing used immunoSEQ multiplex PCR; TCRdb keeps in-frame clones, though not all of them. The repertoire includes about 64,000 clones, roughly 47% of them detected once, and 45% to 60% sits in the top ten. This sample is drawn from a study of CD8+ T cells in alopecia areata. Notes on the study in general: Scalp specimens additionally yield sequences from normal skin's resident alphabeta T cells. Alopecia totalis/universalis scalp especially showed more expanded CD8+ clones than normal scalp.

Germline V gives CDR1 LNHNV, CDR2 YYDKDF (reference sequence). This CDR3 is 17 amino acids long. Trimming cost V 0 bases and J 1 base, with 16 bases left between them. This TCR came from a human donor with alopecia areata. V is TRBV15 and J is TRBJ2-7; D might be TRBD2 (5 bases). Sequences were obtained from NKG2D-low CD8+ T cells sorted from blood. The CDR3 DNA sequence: TGTGCCACCAGCAGAGATTTATCAGCGGCGCCTTCCTACGAGCAGTACTTC. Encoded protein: CATSRDLSAAPSYEQYF.